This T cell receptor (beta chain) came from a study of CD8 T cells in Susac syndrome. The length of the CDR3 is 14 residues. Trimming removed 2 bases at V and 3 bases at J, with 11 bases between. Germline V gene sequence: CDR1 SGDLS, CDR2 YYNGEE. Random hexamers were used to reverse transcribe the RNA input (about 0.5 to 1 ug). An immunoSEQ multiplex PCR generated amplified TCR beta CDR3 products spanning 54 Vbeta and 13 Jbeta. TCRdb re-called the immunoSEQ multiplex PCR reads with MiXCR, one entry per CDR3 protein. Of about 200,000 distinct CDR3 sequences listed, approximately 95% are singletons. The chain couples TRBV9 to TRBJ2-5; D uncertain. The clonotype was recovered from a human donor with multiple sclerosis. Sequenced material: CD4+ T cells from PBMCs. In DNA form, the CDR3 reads TGTGCCAGCAGCGTGGGTTGGGCGGAAGAGACCCAGTACTTC. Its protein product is CASSVGWAEETQYF.